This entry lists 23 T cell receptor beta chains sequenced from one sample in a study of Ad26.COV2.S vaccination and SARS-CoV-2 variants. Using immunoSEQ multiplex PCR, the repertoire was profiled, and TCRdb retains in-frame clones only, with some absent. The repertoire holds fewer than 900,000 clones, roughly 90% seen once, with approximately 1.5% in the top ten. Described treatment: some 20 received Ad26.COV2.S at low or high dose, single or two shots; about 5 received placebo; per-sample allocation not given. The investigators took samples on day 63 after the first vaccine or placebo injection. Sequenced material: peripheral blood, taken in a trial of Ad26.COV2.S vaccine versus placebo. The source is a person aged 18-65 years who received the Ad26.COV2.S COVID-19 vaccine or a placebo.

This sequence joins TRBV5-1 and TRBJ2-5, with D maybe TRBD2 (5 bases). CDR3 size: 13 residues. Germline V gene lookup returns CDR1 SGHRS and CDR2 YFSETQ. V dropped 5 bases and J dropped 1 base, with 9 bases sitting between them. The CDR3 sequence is CASRVALQETQYF. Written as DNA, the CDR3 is TGCGCCAGCAGGGTAGCGCTCCAAGAGACCCAGTACTTC. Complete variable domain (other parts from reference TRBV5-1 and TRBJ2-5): KAGVTQTPRYLIKTRGQQVTLSCSPISGHRSVSWYQQTPGQGLQFLFEYFSETQRNKGNFPGRFSGRQFSNSRSEMNVSTLELGDSALYLCASRVALQETQYFGPGTRLLVL.

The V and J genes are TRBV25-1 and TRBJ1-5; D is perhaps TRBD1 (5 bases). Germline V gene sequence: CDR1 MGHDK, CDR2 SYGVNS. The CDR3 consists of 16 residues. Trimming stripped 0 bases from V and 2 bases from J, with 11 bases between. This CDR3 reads CASSEYGASGNQPQHF. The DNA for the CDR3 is TGTGCCAGCAGTGAATACGGGGCCTCGGGCAATCAGCCCCAGCATTTT.

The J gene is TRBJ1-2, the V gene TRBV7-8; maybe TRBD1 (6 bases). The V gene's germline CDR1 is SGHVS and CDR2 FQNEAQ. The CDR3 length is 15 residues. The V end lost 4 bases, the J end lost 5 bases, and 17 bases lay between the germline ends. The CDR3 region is CASSSRGQGQYGYTF. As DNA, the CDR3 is TGTGCCAGCAGCTCCAGGGGCCAGGGGCAATATGGCTACACCTTC.

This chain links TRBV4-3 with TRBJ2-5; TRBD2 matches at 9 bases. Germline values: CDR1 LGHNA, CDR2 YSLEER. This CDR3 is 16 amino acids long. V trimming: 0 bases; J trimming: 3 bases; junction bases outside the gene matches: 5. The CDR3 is CASSQDTSSGEETQYF. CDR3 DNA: TGCGCCAGCAGCCAAGATACATCTAGCGGGGAAGAGACCCAGTACTTC.

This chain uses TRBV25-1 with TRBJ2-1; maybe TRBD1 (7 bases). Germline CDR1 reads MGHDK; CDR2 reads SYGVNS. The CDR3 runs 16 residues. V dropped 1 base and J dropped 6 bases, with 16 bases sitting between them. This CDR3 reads CASSESQGWRANEQFF. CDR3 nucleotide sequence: TGTGCCAGCAGTGAATCACAGGGGTGGAGGGCCAATGAGCAGTTCTTC.

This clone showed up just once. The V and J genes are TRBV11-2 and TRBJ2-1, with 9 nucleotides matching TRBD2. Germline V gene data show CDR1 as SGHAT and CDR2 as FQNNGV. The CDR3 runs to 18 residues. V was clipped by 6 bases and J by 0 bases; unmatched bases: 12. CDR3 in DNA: TGTGCCAGCAGAACAGTGGGGATTAGCGGGAGCTCCTACAATGAGCAGTTCTTC. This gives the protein CASRTVGISGSSYNEQFF.

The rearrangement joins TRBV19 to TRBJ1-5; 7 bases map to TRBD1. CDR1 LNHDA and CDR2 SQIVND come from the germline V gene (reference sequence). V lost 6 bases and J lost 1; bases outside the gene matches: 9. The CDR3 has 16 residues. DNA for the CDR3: TGTGCCAGTAGCCCCCGACAGGGTGTCAGCAATCAGCCCCAGCATTTT. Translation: CASSPRQGVSNQPQHF.

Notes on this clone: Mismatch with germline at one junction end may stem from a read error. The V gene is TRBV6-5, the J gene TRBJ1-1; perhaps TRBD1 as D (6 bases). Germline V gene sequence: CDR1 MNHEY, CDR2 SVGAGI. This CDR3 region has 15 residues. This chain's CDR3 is CASSYWFEGGTEAFF. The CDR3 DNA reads TGTGCCAGCAGCTACTGGTTTGAGGGGGGTACTGAAGCTTTCTTT.

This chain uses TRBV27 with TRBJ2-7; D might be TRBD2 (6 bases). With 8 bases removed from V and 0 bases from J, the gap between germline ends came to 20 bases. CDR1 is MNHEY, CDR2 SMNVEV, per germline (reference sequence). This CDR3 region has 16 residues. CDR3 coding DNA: TGTGCCAGCGGGGGTTGGGGCGGGGTCAGCTCCTACGAGCAGTACTTC. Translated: CASGGWGGVSSYEQYF.

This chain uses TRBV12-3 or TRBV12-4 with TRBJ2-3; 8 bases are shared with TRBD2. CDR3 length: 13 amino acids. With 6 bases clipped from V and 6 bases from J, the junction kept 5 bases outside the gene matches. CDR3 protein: CASRSGGRDTQYF. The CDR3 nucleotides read TGTGCCAGCAGGTCGGGGGGGCGGGATACGCAGTATTTT.

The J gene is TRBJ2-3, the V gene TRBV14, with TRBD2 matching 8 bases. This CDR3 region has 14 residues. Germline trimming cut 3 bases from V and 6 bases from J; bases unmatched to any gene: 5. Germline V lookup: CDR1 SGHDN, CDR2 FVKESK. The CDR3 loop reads CASSHGRATDTQYF. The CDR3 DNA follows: TGTGCCAGCAGCCACGGGAGGGCCACGGATACGCAGTATTTT.

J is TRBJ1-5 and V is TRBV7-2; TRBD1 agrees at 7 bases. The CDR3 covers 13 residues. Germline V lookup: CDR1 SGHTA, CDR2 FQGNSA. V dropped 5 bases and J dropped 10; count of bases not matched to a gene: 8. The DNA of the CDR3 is TGTGCCAGCAGCATTGGACAGGACGGTCCCCAGCATTTT. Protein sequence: CASSIGQDGPQHF.

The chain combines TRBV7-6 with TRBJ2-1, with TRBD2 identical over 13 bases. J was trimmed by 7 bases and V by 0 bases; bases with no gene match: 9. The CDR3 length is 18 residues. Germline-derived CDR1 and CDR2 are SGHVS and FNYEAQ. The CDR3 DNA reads TGTGCCAGCAGCTTAGCGGGACTAGCGGGGTTCCCTTTGAATGAGCAGTTCTTC. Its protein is CASSLAGLAGFPLNEQFF.

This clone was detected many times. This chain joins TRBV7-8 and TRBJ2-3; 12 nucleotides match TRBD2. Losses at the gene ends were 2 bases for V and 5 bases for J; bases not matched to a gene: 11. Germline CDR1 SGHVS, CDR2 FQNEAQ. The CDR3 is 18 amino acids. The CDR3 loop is CASSLSLLLAGGIDTQYF. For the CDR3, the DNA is TGTGCCAGCAGCTTATCCCTTTTACTAGCGGGGGGCATAGATACGCAGTATTTT.

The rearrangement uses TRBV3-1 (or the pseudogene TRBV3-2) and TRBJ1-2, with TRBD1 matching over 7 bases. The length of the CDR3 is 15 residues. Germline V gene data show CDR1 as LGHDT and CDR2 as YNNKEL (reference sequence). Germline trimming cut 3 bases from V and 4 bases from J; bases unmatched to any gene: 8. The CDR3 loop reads CASSQNRGQPYGYTF. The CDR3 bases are TGTGCCAGCAGCCAGAACAGGGGACAGCCCTATGGCTACACCTTC.

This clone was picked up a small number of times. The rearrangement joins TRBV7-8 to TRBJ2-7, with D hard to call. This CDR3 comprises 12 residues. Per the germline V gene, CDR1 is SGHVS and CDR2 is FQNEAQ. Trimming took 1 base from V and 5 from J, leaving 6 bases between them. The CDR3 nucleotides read TGTGCCAGCAGCTTAGGGCTGGACGAGCAGTACTTC. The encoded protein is CASSLGLDEQYF.

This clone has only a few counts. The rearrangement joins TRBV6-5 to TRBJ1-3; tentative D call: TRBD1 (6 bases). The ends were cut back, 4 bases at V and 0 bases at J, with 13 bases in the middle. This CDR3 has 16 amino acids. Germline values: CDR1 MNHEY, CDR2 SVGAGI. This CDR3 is CASSSQGPRSGNTIYF. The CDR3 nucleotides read TGTGCCAGCAGTTCACAGGGACCTCGCTCTGGAAACACCATATATTTT.

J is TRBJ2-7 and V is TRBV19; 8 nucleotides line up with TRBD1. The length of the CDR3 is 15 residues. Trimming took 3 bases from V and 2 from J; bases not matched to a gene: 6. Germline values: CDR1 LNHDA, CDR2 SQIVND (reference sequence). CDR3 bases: TGTGCCAGTAGTATCGGGACAGGTCAGACCTACGAGCAGTACTTC. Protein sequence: CASSIGTGQTYEQYF.

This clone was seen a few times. Here the CDR3 reads CASSSNSGNTIYF. In DNA, the CDR3 is TGTGCCAGTAGTAGCAACTCTGGAAACACCATATATTTT. The chain couples TRBV19 to TRBJ1-3; no clear D. The V and J ends lost 4 bases and 0 bases respectively, with 4 bases between them. CDR1 LNHDA and CDR2 SQIVND come from the germline V gene (reference sequence). The CDR3 sequence is 13 residues long.

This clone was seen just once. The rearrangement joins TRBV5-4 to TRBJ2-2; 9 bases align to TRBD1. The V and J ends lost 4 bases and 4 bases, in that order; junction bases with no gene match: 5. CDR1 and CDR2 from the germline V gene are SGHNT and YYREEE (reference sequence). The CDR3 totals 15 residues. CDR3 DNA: TGTGCCAGCAGCAAACAGGGGGCGGGCACCGGGGAGCTGTTTTTT. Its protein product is CASSKQGAGTGELFF.

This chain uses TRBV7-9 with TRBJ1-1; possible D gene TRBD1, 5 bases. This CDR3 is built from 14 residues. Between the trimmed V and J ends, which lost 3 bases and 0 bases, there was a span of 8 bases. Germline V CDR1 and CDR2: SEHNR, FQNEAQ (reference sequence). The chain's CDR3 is CASSLGGMNTEAFF. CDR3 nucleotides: TGTGCCAGCAGCTTGGGGGGTATGAACACTGAAGCTTTCTTT.

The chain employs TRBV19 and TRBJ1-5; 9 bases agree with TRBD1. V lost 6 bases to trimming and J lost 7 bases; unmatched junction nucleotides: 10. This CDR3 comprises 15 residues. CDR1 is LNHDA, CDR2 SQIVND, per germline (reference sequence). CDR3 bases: TGTGCCAGTAGGACACTACAGGGGGCGGAACAGCCCCAGCATTTT. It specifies CASRTLQGAEQPQHF.

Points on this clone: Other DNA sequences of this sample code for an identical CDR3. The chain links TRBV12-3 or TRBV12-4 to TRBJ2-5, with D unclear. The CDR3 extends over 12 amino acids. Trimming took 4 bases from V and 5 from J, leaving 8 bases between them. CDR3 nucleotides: TGTGCCAGCAGTTGGGGTGGGGAGACCCAGTACTTC. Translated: CASSWGGETQYF.